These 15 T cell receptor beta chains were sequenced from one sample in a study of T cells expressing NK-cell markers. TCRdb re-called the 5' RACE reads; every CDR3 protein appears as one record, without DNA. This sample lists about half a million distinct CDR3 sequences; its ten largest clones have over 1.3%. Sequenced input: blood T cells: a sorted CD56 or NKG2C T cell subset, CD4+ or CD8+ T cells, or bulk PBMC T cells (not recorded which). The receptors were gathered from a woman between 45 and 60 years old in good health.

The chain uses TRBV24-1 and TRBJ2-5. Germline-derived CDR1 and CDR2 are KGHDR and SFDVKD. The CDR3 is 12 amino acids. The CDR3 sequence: CATSSDKETQYF.

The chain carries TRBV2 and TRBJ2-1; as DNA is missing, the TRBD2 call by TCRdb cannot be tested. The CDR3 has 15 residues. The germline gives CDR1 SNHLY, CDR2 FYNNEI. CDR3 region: CASTGGTSPYNEQFF. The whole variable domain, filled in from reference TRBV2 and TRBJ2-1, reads EPEVTQTPSHQVTQMGQEVILRCVPISNHLYFYWYRQILGQKVEFLVSFYNNEISEKSEIFDDQFSVERPDGSNFTLKIRSTKLEDSAMYFCASTGGTSPYNEQFFGPGTRLTVL.

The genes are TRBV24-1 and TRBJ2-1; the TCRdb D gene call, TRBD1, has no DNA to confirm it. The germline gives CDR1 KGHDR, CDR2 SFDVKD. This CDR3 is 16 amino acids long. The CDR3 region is CATSDSVPGEYNEQFF.

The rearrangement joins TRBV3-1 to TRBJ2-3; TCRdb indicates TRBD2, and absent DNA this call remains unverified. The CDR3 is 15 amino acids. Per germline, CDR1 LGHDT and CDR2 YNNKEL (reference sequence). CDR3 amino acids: CASSQATSGRSKQYF.

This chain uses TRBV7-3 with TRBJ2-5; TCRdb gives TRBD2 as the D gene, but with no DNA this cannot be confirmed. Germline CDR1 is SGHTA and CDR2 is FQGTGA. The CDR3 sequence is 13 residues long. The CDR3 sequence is CASSFGGGHPQYF.

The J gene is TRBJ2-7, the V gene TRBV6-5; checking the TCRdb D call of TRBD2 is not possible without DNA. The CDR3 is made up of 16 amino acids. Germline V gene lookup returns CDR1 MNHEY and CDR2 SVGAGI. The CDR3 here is CASSYFGLNIAYEQYF.

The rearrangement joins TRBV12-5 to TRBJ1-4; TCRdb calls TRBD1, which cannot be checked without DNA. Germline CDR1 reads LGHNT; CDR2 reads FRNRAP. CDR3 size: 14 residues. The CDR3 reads CASGPGRPNEKLFF.

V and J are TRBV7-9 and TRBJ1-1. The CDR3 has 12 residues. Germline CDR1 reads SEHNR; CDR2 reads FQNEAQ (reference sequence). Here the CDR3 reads CASVTDDTEAFF.

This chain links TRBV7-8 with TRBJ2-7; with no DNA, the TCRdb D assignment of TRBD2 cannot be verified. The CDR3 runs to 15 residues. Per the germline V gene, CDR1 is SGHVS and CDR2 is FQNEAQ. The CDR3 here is CASNLIAGRPYEQYF.

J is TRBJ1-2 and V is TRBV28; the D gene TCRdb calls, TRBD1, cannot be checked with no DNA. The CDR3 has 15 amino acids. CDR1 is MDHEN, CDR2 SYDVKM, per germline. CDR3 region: CASSFMGRTALGYTF.

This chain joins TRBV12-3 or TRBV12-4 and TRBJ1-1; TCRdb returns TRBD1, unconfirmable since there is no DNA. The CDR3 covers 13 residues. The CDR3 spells CASVSGQQSKAFF.

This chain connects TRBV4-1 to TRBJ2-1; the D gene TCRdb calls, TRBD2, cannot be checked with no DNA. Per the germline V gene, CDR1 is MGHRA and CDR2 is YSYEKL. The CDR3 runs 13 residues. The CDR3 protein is CASSQRGFNEQFF.

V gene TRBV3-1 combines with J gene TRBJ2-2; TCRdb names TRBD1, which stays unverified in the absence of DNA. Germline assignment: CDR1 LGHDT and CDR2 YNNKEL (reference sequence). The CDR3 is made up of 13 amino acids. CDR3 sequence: CASSRWGSGELFF. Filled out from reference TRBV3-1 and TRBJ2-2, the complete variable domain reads DTAVSQTPKYLVTQMGNDKSIKCEQNLGHDTMYWYKQDSKKFLKIMFSYNNKELIINETVPNRFSPKSPDKAHLNLHINSLELGDSAVYFCASSRWGSGELFFGEGSRLTVL.

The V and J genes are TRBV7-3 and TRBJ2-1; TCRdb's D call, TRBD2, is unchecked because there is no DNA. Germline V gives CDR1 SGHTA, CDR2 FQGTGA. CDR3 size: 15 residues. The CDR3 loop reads CASSLIAGLFNEQFF.

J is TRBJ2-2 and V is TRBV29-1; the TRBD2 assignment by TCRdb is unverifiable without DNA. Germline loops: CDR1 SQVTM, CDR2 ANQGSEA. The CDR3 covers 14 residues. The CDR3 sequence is CSVEAGTSTGELFF.